This TCR beta chain was sequenced for a study of T cell responses to AZD1222 COVID-19 vaccine. Produced via immunoSEQ multiplex PCR; TCRdb's table is partial and in-frame only. The sample lists under 150,000 clones; almost 90% were seen once. Concerning this clone: Its specificity is unknown.

General study points: Recipients of AZD1222 seropositive at baseline numbered only 5 or 6. CD4 TCRs associated with vaccination spanned spike, dominating at 160-218 and 743-854.

There are 11 residues in the CDR3. V was trimmed by 5 bases and J by 6 bases, leaving 6 bases between them. Per germline, CDR1 MGHDK and CDR2 SYGVNS. This chain uses TRBV25-1 with TRBJ2-3; D not certain. The input for sequencing was peripheral blood, taken on day 0 of AZD1222 vaccination. This TCR derives from an adult in good health. CDR3 amino acids: CASSLTDTQYF. The CDR3, as DNA: TGTGCCAGCAGTCTAACGGATACGCAGTATTTT.